This entry lists 24 T cell receptor beta chains sequenced from one sample in a study of tumor-infiltrating lymphocytes in primary liver carcinoma (dated by TCRdb to about 2017). Without any cell sorting, total RNA and DNA were extracted together from roughly 20-30 mg of bulk tissue using the AllPrep DNA/RNA mini kit. The sequencer listed for this sample is Illumina HiSeq 2500. Starting from 500 to 650 ng total RNA, TCRbeta-specific cDNA was produced by reverse transcription with a constant-region primer and ProtoScript II reverse transcriptase. Construction of the TCRbeta libraries relied on three nested rounds of multiplex PCR, following a slightly modified ARM-PCR procedure. The first two PCR rounds used multiplex TRBV1-TRBV30 forward primers with a Cbeta reverse primer, each for 10 cycles. Using fastp trimming at Q25 and MiXCR clonotype assembly, TCRdb reanalyzed the public sequencing data and kept in-frame beta chains. Rows with a matching CDR3 protein are joined into one entry that keeps the most common DNA and genes. This sample has tens of thousands of distinct CDR3 sequences in its table, and roughly three quarters of those were observed once. The biggest ten clones account for 25% to 30% of the sample.

The specimen sequenced was liver tumor tissue from sampling region 4. In the paper's terms, the cell subset or site label means: tumor region T4, right-lateral pole. These receptors were obtained from a man in his forties with primary liver carcinoma and hepatitis B virus infection.

This clonotype was found once. This chain uses TRBV11-2 with TRBJ2-1; 7 bases align to TRBD2. CDR1 and CDR2 from the germline V gene are SGHAT and FQNNGV. The CDR3 spans 16 residues. V gave up 4 bases and J gave up 8 bases; unmatched junction bases: 14. This CDR3 is CASSSRLVGGPDEQFF. In DNA form, the CDR3 reads TGTGCCAGCAGCTCTAGACTAGTGGGAGGGCCAGATGAGCAGTTCTTC.

This clonotype was seen a handful of times. A much larger clone lies one base from this, so it may be a read error. The gene calls are TRBV29-1 and TRBJ1-2, with D perhaps TRBD1 (5 bases). This CDR3 region has 14 residues. Trimming cost V 4 bases and J 0 bases, with 12 bases left between them. Germline V gene sequence: CDR1 SQVTM, CDR2 ANQGSEA. In DNA, the CDR3 is TGCAGCGTTGGAAGGGGATCTTCTAACTATGGCTACACCTTC. Protein product: CSVGRGSSNYGYTF.

This clonotype appeared a few times. With a much larger clone just one base away, this may be a read error. This chain joins TRBV4-1 and TRBJ2-3, with TRBD1 as a possible D gene (6 bases). CDR1 MGHRA and CDR2 YSYEKL come from the germline V gene. The CDR3 has 15 residues. The CDR3 loop is CASSLRQASPDMQYF. Here the CDR3 DNA reads TGCGCCAGCAGCCTGCGACAGGCCAGCCCAGATATGCAGTATTTT.

There are many counts of this clonotype. J is TRBJ1-5 and V is TRBV7-9; TRBD1 is a possible D gene (5 bases). Germline values: CDR1 SEHNR, CDR2 FQNEAQ (reference sequence). The CDR3 loop spans 17 amino acids. Trimming stripped 0 bases from V and 3 bases from J, with 15 bases between. The CDR3 region has the DNA TGTGCCAGCAGCTTAGCGGGAGGGACGGCTTTCAATCAGCCCCAGCATTTT. Amino acid sequence: CASSLAGGTAFNQPQHF.

Regarding this clonotype: One end of the junction varies from germline; a read error may be responsible. The chain links TRBV4-2 to TRBJ1-2, with 7 bases fitting TRBD1. CDR3 length: 16 amino acids. In germline, CDR1 is LGHNA, CDR2 YNFKEQ. The CDR3 reads CVSSQEVQGGNYGYTF. In DNA form, the CDR3 reads TGTGTCAGCAGCCAAGAAGTGCAGGGGGGCAACTATGGCTACACCTTC.

This clonotype was seen only a few times. This may be a read error: a much more frequent sequence differs by one nucleotide. The chain couples TRBV6-6 to TRBJ2-7; D gene ambiguous. The CDR3 contains 15 residues. Germline assignment: CDR1 MNHNY and CDR2 SVGAGI (reference sequence). The CDR3 here is CVSSYSGPRSYEQYF. The DNA for the CDR3 is TGTGTCAGCAGTTACTCGGGTCCCAGGTCCTACGAGCAGTACTTC.

This clonotype was detected a few times. One base away lies a much larger clone, so this may be a sequencing read error. CDR3 amino acids: CASSLEMGETQYF. Written as DNA, the CDR3 is TGTGCCAGCAGCTTAGAAATGGGAGAGACCCAGTACTTC. The chain has TRBV7-8 and TRBJ2-5, with D hard to call. V lost 1 base to trimming and J lost 4 bases, with 7 bases between them. CDR3 length equals 13 residues. The germline gives CDR1 SGHVS, CDR2 FQNEAQ.

This clonotype occurred many times. The rearrangement uses TRBV29-1 and TRBJ2-7; TRBD2 matches 7 bases. Germline V CDR1 and CDR2: SQVTM, ANQGSEA. The trim removed 3 bases at V and 4 bases at J, leaving 27 bases unmatched. This CDR3 has 20 amino acids. The CDR3 here is CSVEGGGEWTLNPGKYEQYF. The CDR3 region has the DNA TGCAGCGTTGAGGGGGGAGGGGAGTGGACTCTCAACCCCGGCAAGTACGAGCAGTACTTC.

This clonotype was observed a single time. One end of the junction varies from germline; a read error may be responsible. V is TRBV4-2 and J is TRBJ1-5; D call uncertain. The germline V gene encodes CDR1 LGHNA and CDR2 YNFKEQ. This CDR3 has 16 amino acids. DNA of the CDR3: TGTGCCAACAGCCGAGATGGGCTACAGCCGAATCAGCCCCAGCATTTT. The encoded protein is CANSRDGLQPNQPQHF.

In the case of this clonotype: Since the CDR3 does not end with the conserved phenylalanine or tryptophan, this likely comes from a read error. This chain joins TRBV4-1 and TRBJ1-2; 7 positions agree with TRBD1. Germline loops: CDR1 MGHRA, CDR2 YSYEKL. Unmatched junction bases numbered 7, after V lost 1 base and J lost 11 bases. The length of the CDR3 is 13 residues. CDR3 amino acids: CASSQVTGDGYTS. The CDR3 DNA sequence: TGCGCCAGCAGCCAAGTAACAGGGGACGGTTACACCTCC.

Notes on this clonotype: Being one base from a much bigger clone, this may be a read error. The chain employs TRBV21-1 and TRBJ2-7; the DNA was not compared with TRBD1, the D call given in the table. TRBV21-1 is recorded as a pseudogene. The CDR3 loop spans 17 amino acids. The CDR3 here is CASQPRPFRDRGCEQYF. The CDR3 bases are TGTGCCAGCCAACCTCGACCATTCCGGGACAGGGGCTGCGAGCAGTACTTC.

Turning to this clonotype: This may stem from a read error, because a much larger clone lies one nucleotide away. The missing conserved phenylalanine or tryptophan at the end of this CDR3 makes a read error likely. The rearrangement joins TRBV30 to TRBJ2-2, with D unclear. Deletions cut 5 bases from V and 1 base from J, with 14 bases between. CDR1 and CDR2 (germline): GTSNPN, SVGIG (reference sequence). CDR3 length equals 15 residues. DNA for the CDR3: TGTGCCTGGTTGTCCGGGCCTGGGAACACCGGGGAGCTGTTTTCT. Translated: CAWLSGPGNTGELFS.

Details on this clonotype: It is likely a read error, because the conserved phenylalanine at the end of the CDR3 is missing. The chain is built from TRBV10-3 and TRBJ1-5; D remains ambiguous. Looked up from germline, CDR1 is ENHRY and CDR2 is SYGVKD. This CDR3 has 14 residues. CDR3 coding DNA: TGCGCCATTCCCGACTGGAATAGCAATCAGCCCCAGCATTTG. Residues: CAIPDWNSNQPQHL.

Regarding this clonotype: The final CDR3 position lacks the conserved phenylalanine or tryptophan, pointing to a likely read error. J is TRBJ2-2 and V is TRBV4-2; 10 bases agree with TRBD2. CDR1 LGHNA and CDR2 YNFKEQ come from the germline V gene. CDR3 length: 16 residues. CDR3: CSSTPGTSVNTGELFS. The CDR3 coding sequence is TGTTCCAGCACCCCGGGGACTAGCGTGAACACCGGGGAGCTGTTTTCT.

The V and J genes are TRBV4-2 and TRBJ2-1; D perhaps matches TRBD1 (5 bases). Germline CDR1 LGHNA, CDR2 YNFKEQ. The CDR3 sequence is 17 residues long. With 4 bases removed from V and 3 bases from J, the gap between germline ends came to 19 bases. In nucleotides, the CDR3 is TGTGCCAGCAGCCCTTATGTTGACAGTACAGGCTACAATGAGCAGTTCTTC. Translated, it gives CASSPYVDSTGYNEQFF.

This clonotype was found a few times. Since a much larger clone is just one base distant, this may be a read error. The chain combines TRBV12-3 or TRBV12-4 with TRBJ2-1; the D gene could be TRBD1 or TRBD2 (5 bases each). The CDR3 contains 14 residues. V was shortened by 6 bases and J by 12 bases, with 21 bases between the two germline ends. The CDR3 sequence: CASSTRGSDGGQFF. The CDR3 DNA is TGTGCCAGCAGCACCCGGGGCTCTGACGGTGGGCAGTTCTTC.

In the case of this clonotype: At one end the junction does not follow the germline gene, possibly because of a read error. J is TRBJ2-7 and V is TRBV29-1; 7 nucleotides agree with TRBD2. In germline, CDR1 is SQVTM, CDR2 ANQGSEA. The CDR3 sequence is 12 residues long. The CDR3 loop is CSIGEGSYEQYF. As DNA, the CDR3 is TGCAGCATTGGGGAGGGGTCCTACGAGCAATACTTC.

A word on this clonotype: A much larger clone sits a single nucleotide away, making a read error possible. V usage is TRBV5-1 and J usage is TRBJ2-5, with D unclear. CDR3 size: 12 residues. CDR1 SGHRS and CDR2 YFSETQ come from the germline V gene. CDR3 DNA: TGCGCCAGCAGCTTCTCTCCGGAGACCCGGTACTTC. This encodes CASSFSPETRYF.

On this clonotype itself: This CDR3 is missing its conserved last phenylalanine or tryptophan, likely due to a read error. The CDR3 is CASTPTPGQGIIFGTGELFL. CDR3 coding DNA: TGCGCCAGCACACCAACTCCGGGACAGGGAATTATTTTTGGGACCGGGGAGCTGTTTTTA. This chain uses TRBV5-1 with TRBJ2-2; 9 bases line up with TRBD1. This CDR3 region has 20 residues. Germline CDR1 reads SGHRS; CDR2 reads YFSETQ. Losses at the gene ends were 6 bases for V and 5 bases for J; bases not matched to a gene: 23.

As concerns this clonotype: A much larger clone is a single base away; this may be a read error. The chain carries TRBV7-2 and TRBJ2-7; TRBD2 might be the D (6 bases). There are 14 residues in the CDR3. The V and J ends lost 4 bases and 2 bases respectively, with 12 bases between them. Germline-derived CDR1 and CDR2 are SGHTA and FQGNSA. CDR3 in amino acids: CASSWTTGTYEQYF. CDR3 DNA: TGTGCCAGCAGCTGGACTACCGGGACCTACGAGCAGTACTTC.

This clonotype has a count of ten or more. The CDR3 DNA reads TGTGCCAGCAGTTTCACAGGGGGCGGGGATCAGCCCCAGCATTTT. Amino acid sequence: CASSFTGGGDQPQHF. The gene calls are TRBV12-3 or TRBV12-4 and TRBJ1-5; 9 nucleotides match TRBD1. With V trimmed by 3 bases and J by 5 bases, 5 bases remained unmatched. This CDR3 has 15 residues.

With regard to this clonotype: Since a much larger clone is just one base distant, this may be a read error. The rearrangement uses TRBV28 and TRBJ2-3; TRBD2 might be the D (5 bases). Germline CDR1 MDHEN, CDR2 SYDVKM. This CDR3 comprises 15 residues. Trimming took off 5 bases at V and 4 bases at J, with 16 bases between the two ends. CDR3 nucleotides: TGTGCCAGCAGTCTGCGGGTAGGGAGCGCAGATACGCAGTATTTT. Amino acids: CASSLRVGSADTQYF.

In regard to this clonotype: No conserved phenylalanine or tryptophan ends this CDR3, so it is likely a read error. The chain uses TRBV12-3 or TRBV12-4 and TRBJ2-5; D gene ambiguous. The CDR3 is made up of 12 amino acids. V was clipped by 1 base and J by 4 bases, with 4 bases between them. The CDR3 sequence: CASSLVRETQYI. DNA of the CDR3: TGTGCCAGCAGTTTAGTTCGAGAGACCCAGTACATC.

Points on this clonotype: This likely comes from a read error, as the CDR3 has no conserved phenylalanine or tryptophan at its end. CDR3 loop: CVSSLPTLEQFL. The CDR3 DNA reads TGTGTCAGCAGTTTACCGACCCTTGAACAGTTCCTC. The chain employs TRBV12-3 or TRBV12-4 and TRBJ2-1; unclear D gene. The CDR3 is made up of 12 amino acids.